This T cell receptor beta chain emerged from a study of human T cells and chemical hapten exposure. Study overall: The use of 2% DPC on approximately 2 cm by approximately 2 cm of upper inner arm skin constituted sensitization. During the roughly 24-week study period, patients had diphenylcyclopropenone applied to the scalp every week.

The CDR3 totals 13 residues. V dropped 5 bases and J dropped 2 bases, with 9 bases sitting between them. Germline loops: CDR1 MGHRA, CDR2 YSYEKL. Each CDR3 protein gets one entry after TCRdb re-called the RACE reads with MiXCR. The sample has about 250,000 distinct CDR3 sequences; approximately 7.5% are singletons. Points from the study as a whole: Each of the donors had alopecia, so their immune responses may not resemble those of healthy people.

The sample's time point: pre-sensitization, week 0. Treatment defined: therapeutic diphenylcyclopropenone sensitization with weekly scalp DPC. Staff drew blood before applying each patch test. This clonotype was detected many times. What it binds is not known. The source of this sequence is a man younger than 35 with alopecia areata. Some clones in this sample may be carry-over from other donors' samples. The V call is TRBV4-1, the J call TRBJ2-5; D is possibly TRBD2 (5 bases). Here the sequenced sample was whole blood, taken in connection with sensitization to the hapten diphenylcyclopropenone (DPC). CDR3 protein: CASSVASQETQYF. DNA of the CDR3: TGCGCCAGCAGCGTAGCGTCGCAAGAGACCCAGTACTTC.